The present entry profiles one T cell receptor beta chain with its context. V was clipped by 4 bases and J by 7 bases, with 23 bases between them. This CDR3 is built from 16 residues. CDR1 is SGHDT, CDR2 YYEEEE, per germline. This sample stems from a study of blood T cell repertoires in COVID-19. The assay was immunoSEQ multiplex PCR, and TCRdb's table has in-frame clones only and misses some. The table shows 130,000 or so clones, with roughly 86% occurring only once. Sequencing was done on a sample of peripheral blood. The chain links TRBV5-6 to TRBJ1-2, with D uncertain. The clonotype originates from a woman aged 60 to 75 with acute or convalescent COVID-19. Written as DNA, the CDR3 is TGTGCCAGCAGCGGGCTCTCCCCCCCGAGGGCCGGTGGCTACACCTTC. It codes for CASSGLSPPRAGGYTF.